This TCR beta chain was recovered during a study of OX40 agonist ivuxolimab in advanced cancers. Study-level background: Cohort: around 79% men, mean age about 60, aged about 20 to 79. Prior checkpoint blockade (anti-PD-1, anti-PD-L1 or anti-CTLA-4) was permitted; around 40% had it. Broader study findings: The antigen specificity of the peripheral T cells (those that were expanded) was not determined.

As for this clone: Antigen specificity is unknown.

Repertoires were generated with immunoSEQ multiplex PCR, while TCRdb's copy carries only in-frame clones and drops some. The sample contains roughly 26,000 clones, about 74% of which appear only once. This CDR3 is built from 18 residues. The germline gives CDR1 SGHTS, CDR2 YDEGEE. The V and J ends lost 2 bases and 2 bases, in that order; junction bases with no gene match: 12. This TCR was sampled from an adult with an advanced solid tumor such as melanoma, head and neck, liver or kidney cancer. Sample: CD4+ or CD8+ T cells sorted from blood, taken in a trial of the OX40 agonist ivuxolimab. The chain carries TRBV5-8 and TRBJ2-3, with TRBD1 matching over 9 bases. The CDR3, as DNA: TGTGCCAGCAGCTTTTACGGACAGGGGCACCGCTCCACAGATACGCAGTATTTT. Translating it yields CASSFYGQGHRSTDTQYF.